The clone carrying this T cell receptor (beta chain) came up once. Its antigen is undetermined. Recipients boosted at about 4 weeks or about 12 weeks are pooled. This sample was included in a study of T cell responses to AZD1222 COVID-19 vaccine. Points from the study as a whole: Scientists sampled the repertoires only once the peak T cell response had passed.

Clones were sequenced by immunoSEQ multiplex PCR, and TCRdb holds only the in-frame ones, with some missing. The sample gives approximately 110,000 clones, around 87% of which show up once; roughly 4.5% is in the top ten. V lost 4 bases, J lost 4 bases, and 23 bases lay in between. In germline, CDR1 is LGHDT, CDR2 YNNKEL (reference sequence). This CDR3 region has 18 residues. The sequence came from an adult who received the AZD1222 COVID-19 vaccine. The chain couples TRBV3-1 (or the pseudogene TRBV3-2) to TRBJ1-3, with unresolved D. This sample comprised peripheral blood, obtained 28 days after the second AZD1222 dose. CDR3: CASSPSPAVGSVGNTIYF. For the CDR3, the DNA is TGTGCCAGCAGCCCCTCCCCGGCGGTCGGATCCGTCGGAAACACCATATATTTT.